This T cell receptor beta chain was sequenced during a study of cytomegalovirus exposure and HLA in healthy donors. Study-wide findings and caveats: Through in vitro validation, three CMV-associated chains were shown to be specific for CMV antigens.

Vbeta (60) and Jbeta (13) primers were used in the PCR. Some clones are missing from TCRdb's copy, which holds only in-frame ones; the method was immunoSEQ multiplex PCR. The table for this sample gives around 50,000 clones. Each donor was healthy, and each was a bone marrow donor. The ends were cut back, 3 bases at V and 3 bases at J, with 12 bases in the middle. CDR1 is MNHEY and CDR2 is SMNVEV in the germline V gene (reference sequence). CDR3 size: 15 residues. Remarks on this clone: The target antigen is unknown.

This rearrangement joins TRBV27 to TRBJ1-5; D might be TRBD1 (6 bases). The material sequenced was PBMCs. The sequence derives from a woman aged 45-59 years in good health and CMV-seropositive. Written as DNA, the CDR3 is TGTGCCAGCAGTTTTGGGGGGGCTTTCAATCAGCCCCAGCATTTT. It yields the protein CASSFGGAFNQPQHF.